This TCR beta chain was sequenced during a study of blood T cell repertoires in COVID-19. This CDR3 region has 17 residues. CDR1 and CDR2 (germline): LGHNA, YSLEER. The V and J ends lost 0 bases and 1 base respectively, with 15 bases between them. TCRdb keeps only in-frame clones here, not all; method: immunoSEQ multiplex PCR. The sample holds about 240,000 clones, approximately 90% seen once. V usage is TRBV4-3 and J usage is TRBJ2-5, with D possibly TRBD2 on 5 matching bases. This clonotype originated in a woman under 40 who had recovered from COVID-19. The sequenced material came from PBMCs or T cells enriched from blood (not recorded which). The DNA of the CDR3 is TGCGCCAGCAGCCAAGATCACAGCGGAGCTTTCCAAGAGACCCAGTACTTC. This codes for CASSQDHSGAFQETQYF.